What follows is one T cell receptor beta chain and its context. Its antigen is not known. This sample is part of a study of vaccination effects on CD4 cells after COVID-19. Once cultured for 10 days, the cells underwent separation to obtain CD4+ T cells. Assay: immunoSEQ multiplex PCR; the TCRdb copy retains only in-frame clones and omits some. The data contain about 45,000 clones, 70% to 75% of them singletons. The ends lost 0 bases at V and 0 bases at J; junction bases unmatched: 3. Per the germline V gene, CDR1 is SGHRS and CDR2 is YFSETQ. This CDR3 comprises 16 residues. The sample in question was CD4+ T cells from PBMCs cultured without peptide, obtained before COVID-19 vaccination. This rearrangement joins TRBV5-1 to TRBJ2-7, with TRBD2 matching over 10 bases. The sequence derives from a human donor who had a prior SARS-CoV-2 infection. The CDR3 DNA sequence: TGCGCCAGCAGCTTGGCCCCTAGCGGGAGCTCCTACGAGCAGTACTTC. Amino acids: CASSLAPSGSSYEQYF.